The present T cell receptor beta chain was sequenced within a study of T cells in localized non-small cell lung cancer. Study findings and constraints: Appearing in adjacent lung were a median roughly 60 of the top 100 tumor clones.

This clone was counted between two and nine times. Its antigen is undetermined. The CDR3 has 11 residues. V lost 6 bases, J lost 12 bases, and 12 bases lay in between. Germline CDR1 SGHDN, CDR2 FVKESK. Libraries were prepared by immunoSEQ multiplex PCR; TCRdb keeps only in-frame clonotypes and omits some of them. This table has about 48,000 clones, approximately 80% appearing once. This TCR was sampled from a man aged 35 to 69 with stage I squamous cell lung carcinoma. J is TRBJ2-1 and V is TRBV14; tentative D call: TRBD2 (6 bases). Specimen: peripheral blood, collected before any cancer treatment. The CDR3 here is CASRGSGLQFF. CDR3 nucleotides: TGTGCCAGCAGGGGAAGCGGGCTGCAGTTCTTC.